A selection of T cell receptor beta chains follows, all from one sample in a study of T cell changes during pregnancy in multiple sclerosis. Sequenced by immunoSEQ multiplex PCR; TCRdb stores in-frame clones only, minus some. Of approximately 10,000 clones in the sample, about four fifths were seen once. The sample was CD8+ T cells from peripheral blood mononuclear cells, taken after pregnancy. These receptors came from a female donor in good health, enrolled as a control in a pregnancy study. CDR3s include the opening cysteine and the closing phenylalanine or tryptophan. Fields, in order: CDR3 length, V gene, J gene, CDR3 protein.

CDR3 length: 15
V gene: TRBV9
J gene: TRBJ2-3
CDR3 protein: CASSVVGHAQDTQYF

CDR3 length: 17
V gene: TRBV7-3
J gene: TRBJ2-1
CDR3 protein: CASSSKARTSGGNEQFF

CDR3 length: 16
V gene: TRBV27
J gene: TRBJ2-3
CDR3 protein: CASSTRLAGGTDTQYF

CDR3 length: 14
V gene: TRBV9
J gene: TRBJ2-4
CDR3 protein: CASSVAGRGDIQYF

CDR3 length: 15
V gene: TRBV5-4
J gene: TRBJ2-7
CDR3 protein: CASARAGQGTYEQYF

CDR3 length: 14
V gene: TRBV27
J gene: TRBJ2-7
CDR3 protein: CASSGGTGGYEQYF

CDR3 length: 13
V gene: TRBV6-1
J gene: TRBJ2-5
CDR3 protein: CASNTGAQETQYF

CDR3 length: 14
V gene: TRBV15
J gene: TRBJ2-7
CDR3 protein: CATSRVGLANEQYF

CDR3 length: 15
V gene: TRBV7-8
J gene: TRBJ1-2
CDR3 protein: CASSMGQGVNYGYTF

CDR3 length: 14
V gene: TRBV27
J gene: TRBJ2-7
CDR3 protein: CASSLFGDSNEQYF

CDR3 length: 13
V gene: TRBV2
J gene: TRBJ2-5
CDR3 protein: CASRKTGQETQYF

CDR3 length: 17
V gene: TRBV4-1
J gene: TRBJ2-5
CDR3 protein: CASSQDGGGRGQETQYF

CDR3 length: 15
V gene: TRBV28
J gene: TRBJ1-1
CDR3 protein: CASSSTGYRRMEAFF

CDR3 length: 17
V gene: TRBV7-9
J gene: TRBJ2-3
CDR3 protein: CASSPSVRGRSPDTQYF

CDR3 length: 16
V gene: TRBV7-9
J gene: TRBJ2-3
CDR3 protein: CASSLGLAGSTDTQYF

CDR3 length: 18
V gene: TRBV6-4
J gene: TRBJ2-1
CDR3 protein: CASSDGIAGETLYNEQFF

CDR3 length: 14
V gene: TRBV5-1
J gene: TRBJ2-7
CDR3 protein: CASSYADRTYEQYF

CDR3 length: 13
V gene: TRBV4-3
J gene: TRBJ1-6
CDR3 protein: CASSQGTASPLHF

CDR3 length: 12
V gene: TRBV29-1
J gene: TRBJ2-1
CDR3 protein: CSVPPTSDRQFF

CDR3 length: 13
V gene: TRBV2
J gene: TRBJ1-2
CDR3 protein: CAATAGGYAGYTF

CDR3 length: 18
V gene: TRBV4-3
J gene: TRBJ2-2
CDR3 protein: CASSQDWAWALHTGELFF

CDR3 length: 10
V gene: TRBV12-2
J gene: TRBJ2-3
CDR3 protein: CASRSPGQYF

CDR3 length: 13
V gene: TRBV10-3
J gene: TRBJ2-5
CDR3 protein: CAISELREETQYF

CDR3 length: 16
V gene: TRBV14
J gene: TRBJ2-1
CDR3 protein: CASSRGAGRRGNEQFF

CDR3 length: 14
V gene: TRBV29-1
J gene: TRBJ2-1
CDR3 protein: CSVEARGGLNEQFF

CDR3 length: 13
V gene: TRBV7-6
J gene: TRBJ2-7
CDR3 protein: CASSFISGREQYF

CDR3 length: 13
V gene: TRBV5-1
J gene: TRBJ2-7
CDR3 protein: CASTGSGVGEQYF

CDR3 length: 14
V gene: TRBV10-1
J gene: TRBJ2-4
CDR3 protein: CASSVSRAKNIQYF

CDR3 length: 15
V gene: TRBV7-3
J gene: TRBJ2-7
CDR3 protein: CASSLPRDRGYEQYF

CDR3 length: 15
V gene: TRBV18
J gene: TRBJ2-7
CDR3 protein: CASSPTGQGASEQYF

CDR3 length: 17
V gene: TRBV2
J gene: TRBJ1-5
CDR3 protein: CASSETVRTGNNQPQHF

CDR3 length: 14
V gene: TRBV7-8
J gene: TRBJ2-7
CDR3 protein: CASSSQGQSYEQYF

CDR3 length: 14
V gene: TRBV10-3
J gene: TRBJ2-3
CDR3 protein: CAIRGAGIADTQYF

CDR3 length: 13
V gene: TRBV5-6
J gene: TRBJ1-2
CDR3 protein: CASSPVGRGGYTF

CDR3 length: 16
V gene: TRBV27
J gene: TRBJ2-7
CDR3 protein: CASSFNVRGGGGEQYF

CDR3 length: 14
V gene: TRBV9
J gene: TRBJ2-7
CDR3 protein: CASSPGQGLYEQYF

CDR3 length: 15
V gene: TRBV9
J gene: TRBJ2-2
CDR3 protein: CASSVGTGFTGELFF

CDR3 length: 14
V gene: TRBV5-4
J gene: TRBJ1-3
CDR3 protein: CASSPGILGNTIYF

CDR3 length: 14
V gene: TRBV5-4
J gene: TRBJ2-7
CDR3 protein: CASSWGLGFYEQYF

CDR3 length: 17
V gene: TRBV10-3
J gene: TRBJ1-6
CDR3 protein: CAISESGAGADNSPLHF

CDR3 length: 14
V gene: TRBV6-6
J gene: TRBJ1-1
CDR3 protein: CASNTGVMNTEAFF

CDR3 length: 15
V gene: TRBV19
J gene: TRBJ2-1
CDR3 protein: CASSSTSGEYNEQFF